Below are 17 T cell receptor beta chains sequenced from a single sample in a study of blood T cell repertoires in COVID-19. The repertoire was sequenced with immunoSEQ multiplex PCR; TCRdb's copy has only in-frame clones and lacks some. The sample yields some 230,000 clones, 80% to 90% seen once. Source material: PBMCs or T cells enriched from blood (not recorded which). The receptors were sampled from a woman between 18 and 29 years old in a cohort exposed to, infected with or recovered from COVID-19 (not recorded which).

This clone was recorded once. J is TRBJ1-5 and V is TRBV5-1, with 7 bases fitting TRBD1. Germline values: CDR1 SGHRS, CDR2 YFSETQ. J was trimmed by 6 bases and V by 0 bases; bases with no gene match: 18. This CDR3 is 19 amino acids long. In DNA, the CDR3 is TGCGCCAGCAGCTTGGAGGGACGGGACAGCTGGGCTGAGAGTCAGCCCCAGCATTTT. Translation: CASSLEGRDSWAESQPQHF. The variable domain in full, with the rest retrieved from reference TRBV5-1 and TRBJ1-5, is KAGVTQTPRYLIKTRGQQVTLSCSPISGHRSVSWYQQTPGQGLQFLFEYFSETQRNKGNFPGRFSGRQFSNSRSEMNVSTLELGDSALYLCASSLEGRDSWAESQPQHFGDGTRLSIL.

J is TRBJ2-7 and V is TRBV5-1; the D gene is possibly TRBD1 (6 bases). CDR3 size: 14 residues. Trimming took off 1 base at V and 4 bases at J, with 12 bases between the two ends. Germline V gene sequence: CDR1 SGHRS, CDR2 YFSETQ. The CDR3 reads CASSLNRVRYEQYF. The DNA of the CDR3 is TGCGCCAGCAGCTTGAACAGGGTTCGTTACGAGCAGTACTTC.

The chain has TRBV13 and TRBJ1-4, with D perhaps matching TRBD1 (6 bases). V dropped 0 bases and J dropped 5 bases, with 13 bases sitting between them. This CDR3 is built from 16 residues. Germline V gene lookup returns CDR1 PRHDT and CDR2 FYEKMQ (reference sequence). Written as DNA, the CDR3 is TGTGCCAGCAGCTTAGGCCTGACAGGCTTAAATGAAAAACTGTTTTTT. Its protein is CASSLGLTGLNEKLFF.

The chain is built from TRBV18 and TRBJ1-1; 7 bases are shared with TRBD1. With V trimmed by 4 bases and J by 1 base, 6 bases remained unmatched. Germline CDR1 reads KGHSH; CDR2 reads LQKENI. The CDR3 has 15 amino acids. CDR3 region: CASSLTTGRNTEAFF. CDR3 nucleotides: TGTGCCAGCTCACTCACGACAGGGAGGAACACTGAAGCTTTCTTT.

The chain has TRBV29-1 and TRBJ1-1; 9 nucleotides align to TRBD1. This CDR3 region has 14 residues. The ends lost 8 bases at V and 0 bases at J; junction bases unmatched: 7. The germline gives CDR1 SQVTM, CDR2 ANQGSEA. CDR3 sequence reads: CSSTGTGMNTEAFF. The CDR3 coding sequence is TGCAGCTCTACCGGGACAGGGATGAACACTGAAGCTTTCTTT.

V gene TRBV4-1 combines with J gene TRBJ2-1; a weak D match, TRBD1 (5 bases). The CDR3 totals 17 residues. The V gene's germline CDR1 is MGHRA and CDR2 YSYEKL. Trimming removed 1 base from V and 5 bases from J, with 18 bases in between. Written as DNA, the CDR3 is TGCGCCAGCAGCCAAGGGCTCGGACCGCACAGGAACAATGAGCAGTTCTTC. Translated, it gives CASSQGLGPHRNNEQFF.

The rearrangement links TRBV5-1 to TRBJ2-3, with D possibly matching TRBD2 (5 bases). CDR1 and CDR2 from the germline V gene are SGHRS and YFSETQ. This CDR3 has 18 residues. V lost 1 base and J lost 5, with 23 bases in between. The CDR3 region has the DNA TGCGCCAGCAGCTTGATTTTTAGTGGCGCGGGTTCGGTAGATACGCAGTATTTT. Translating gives CASSLIFSGAGSVDTQYF.

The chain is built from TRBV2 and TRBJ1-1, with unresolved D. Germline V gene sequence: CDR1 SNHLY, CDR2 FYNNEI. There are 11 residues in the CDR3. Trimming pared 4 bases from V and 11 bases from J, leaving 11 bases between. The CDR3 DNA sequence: TGTGCCAGCAGTGGAGGGAATTTCGCTTTCTTT. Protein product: CASSGGNFAFF.

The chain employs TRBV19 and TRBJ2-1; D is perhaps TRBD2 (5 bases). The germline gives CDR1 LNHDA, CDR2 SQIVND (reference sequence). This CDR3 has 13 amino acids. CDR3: CGLAHVSYNEQFF. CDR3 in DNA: TGTGGGCTAGCCCACGTTTCCTACAATGAGCAGTTCTTC. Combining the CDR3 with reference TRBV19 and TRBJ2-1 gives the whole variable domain DGGITQSPKYLFRKEGQNVTLSCEQNLNHDAMYWYRQDPGQGLRLIYYSQIVNDFQKGDIAEGYSVSREKKESFPLTVTSAQKNPTAFYLCGLAHVSYNEQFFGPGTRLTVL.

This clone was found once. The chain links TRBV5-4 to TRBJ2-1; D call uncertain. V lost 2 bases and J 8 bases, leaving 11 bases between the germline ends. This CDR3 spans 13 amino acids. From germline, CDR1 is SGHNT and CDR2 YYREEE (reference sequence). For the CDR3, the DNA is TGTGCCAGCAGCTTATTTTTGGGCTATGAGCAGTTCTTC. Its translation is CASSLFLGYEQFF.

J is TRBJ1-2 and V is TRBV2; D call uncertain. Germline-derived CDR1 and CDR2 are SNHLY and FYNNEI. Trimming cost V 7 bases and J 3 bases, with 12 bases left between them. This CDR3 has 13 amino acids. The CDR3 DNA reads TGTGCCAGCACCGGGTTCTCAGACTATGGCTACACCTTC. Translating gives CASTGFSDYGYTF.

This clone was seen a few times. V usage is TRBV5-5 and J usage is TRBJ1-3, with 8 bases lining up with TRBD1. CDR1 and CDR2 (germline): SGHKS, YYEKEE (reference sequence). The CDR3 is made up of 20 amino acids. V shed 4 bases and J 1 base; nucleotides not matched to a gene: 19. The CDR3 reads CASSLWDRQGIDLSGNTIYF. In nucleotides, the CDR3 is TGTGCCAGCAGCCTGTGGGACAGGCAAGGCATAGATTTGTCTGGAAACACCATATATTTT.

Here the CDR3 DNA reads TGTGCCAGCAGCCCGACTAGCCAAAACGGCAATGAGCAGTTCTTC. Its translation is CASSPTSQNGNEQFF. The rearrangement uses TRBV7-9 and TRBJ2-1; 7 positions match TRBD2. J gave up 6 bases and V 5 bases, and 10 bases lay outside the gene matches. This CDR3 has 15 residues. CDR1 is SEHNR and CDR2 is FQNEAQ in the germline V gene (reference sequence).

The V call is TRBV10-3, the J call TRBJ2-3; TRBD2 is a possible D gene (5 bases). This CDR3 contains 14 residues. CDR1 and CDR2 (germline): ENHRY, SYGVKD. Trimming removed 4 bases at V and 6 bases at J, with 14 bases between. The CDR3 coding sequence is TGTGCCATCAGTGCCCGGGAACTCTCCGATACGCAGTATTTT. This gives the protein CAISARELSDTQYF.

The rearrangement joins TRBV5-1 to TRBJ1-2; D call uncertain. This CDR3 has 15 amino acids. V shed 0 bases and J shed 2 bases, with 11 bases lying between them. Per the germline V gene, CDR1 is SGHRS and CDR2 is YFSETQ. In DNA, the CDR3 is TGCGCCAGCAGCTTGGTTCAAGGAGGGAACTATGGCTACACCTTC. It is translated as CASSLVQGGNYGYTF.

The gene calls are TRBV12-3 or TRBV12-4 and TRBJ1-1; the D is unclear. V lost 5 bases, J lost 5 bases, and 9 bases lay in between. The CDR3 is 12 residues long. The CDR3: CASSRAGTEAFF. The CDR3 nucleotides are TGTGCCAGCAGTCGGGCGGGAACTGAAGCTTTCTTT.

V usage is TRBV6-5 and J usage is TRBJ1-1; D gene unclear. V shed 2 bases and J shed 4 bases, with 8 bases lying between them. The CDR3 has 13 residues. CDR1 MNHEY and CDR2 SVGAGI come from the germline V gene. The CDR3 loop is CASSYARLTEAFF. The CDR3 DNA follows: TGTGCCAGCAGTTACGCCAGGCTCACTGAAGCTTTCTTT.